This T cell receptor beta chain was sequenced in a study of multiple sclerosis patients with progressive multifocal leukoencephalopathy (dated by TCRdb to 2018 to 2020). With respect to the entire study: The controls were several MS patients treated with natalizumab who did not develop PML and who were sampled longitudinally. The study was designed to detect JC virus-specific or public T-cell expansions arising at the time of PML onset. A couple of patients on natalizumab who later developed PML were tracked over time from before therapy, through 6 and 12 months, up to PML onset. Peripheral T and B cells were examined in MS patients who went on to develop PML (4 under natalizumab, 1 after alemtuzumab) as well as in treated patients who did not. Overall study results and their limits: Most PML patients had lower normalized Shannon entropy, suggesting less diverse TRB repertoires, while values in the natalizumab-treated controls sat near 1. Analysis was limited to peripheral blood, even though cerebrospinal fluid or brain lymphocytes might be more informative for natalizumab-associated PML. With only a small, descriptive cohort, it remained unclear whether the findings reflect JC virus infection or general immunocompromise. When PML developed, neither common TRBV or TRBJ gene usage nor preferential TRBV-TRBJ pairings were detected. Although TRB clones above 0.5% frequency turned up only in PML patients, the clones expanded at PML onset were already present before and during natalizumab therapy.

Amplification of TRB CDR3 regions from genomic DNA was performed at survey-level depth using the immunoSEQ two-step multiplex PCR. Each PCR was spiked with synthetic inline TR CDR3 controls spanning all V-J pairings to estimate template counts and remove amplification bias. Reads were processed so that amplification and sequencing bias were reduced, and quantification was performed against synthetic TR CDR3 analogs. Per the original workflow: Raw data were processed in ImmunoSEQ Analyzer, with out-of-frame sequences and CDR3s containing stop codons removed, and gene names were assigned according to IMGT nomenclature. Normalized Shannon entropy, defined as 1 minus Pielou's evenness, served as the summary measure of repertoire diversity. TRB sequences were treated as identical only when sharing V gene, J gene and CDR3. Public PML clonotypes were CDR3s found in two or more PML-onset samples but not found earlier, in controls, or in public databases. CDR3 amino acid composition by position was analyzed with Skylign using the observed count method. The source is immuneACCESS, and TCRdb retained only in-frame sequences with V and J called. Part of the clones is not carried over; for the studies checked, unresolved V genes explain less than half of this, and the remainder is unexplained. Clone size and V and J calls were adopted from that table, with D and trimming inferred from the DNA. Counted in this sample were more than 30,000 clones; around nine tenths of them appeared once. In total, the top ten clones hold roughly 1.5% of the sample.

Taken from cysteine to phenylalanine, the CDR3 has 17 residues. This entry keeps only the CDR3 DNA: 51 bases, framed from base 1. A distance of 18 bases separates the germline ends of V and J, which lose 6 bases and 0 bases respectively. The label giving this sample's time point can be read as: before natalizumab initiation. Interferon beta had previously been received by all listed patients, and all PML patients were female. Blood samples at T0 were collected prior to the first natalizumab infusion. Ficoll-Hypaque density gradient centrifugation was used to isolate peripheral blood mononuclear cells. To note about this clone: No antigen is known for it. Base qualities were left out, and no much larger clone turns up one base away.

The TCR was taken from a human donor with multiple sclerosis. Recombination connected TRBV23-1 to TRBJ1-5; too little of a D gene remains to name it. TRBV23-1 is classed as an ORF, of uncertain function. The sequencing sample was made of PBMCs. The bases are TGCGCCAGCAGCCCTTCAAGGGAGCTACATAGCAATCAGCCCCAGCATTTT. This encodes CASSPSRELHSNQPQHF.